This T cell receptor beta chain appears in the sequencing data of a study of blood T cells in healthy people across ages (dated by TCRdb to between 2014 and 2016). About the full investigation: In model experiments, template switching captured about one uniquely barcoded TCR beta cDNA molecule for every two T cells. Two additional independent replicas of 1 million unique cDNA reads from the same blood draw were analyzed for two donors (one aged 18 to 30 and one aged 80 or older). To avoid experimental bias, donors of different ages were spread randomly across the sequencing lanes. Using deep sequencing normalized with unique cDNA molecular identifiers, the study measured how TCR beta repertoire diversity changes with age. The donors were divided into four age groups: young (average approximately 15 years), middle-aged (around 41), aged (approximately 62) and long-lived (about 79). Summary of the overall study and its limitations: Donor CMV infection status was unknown, potentially confounding age-related changes in expanded clonotypes. The long-lived group showed more naive CD4+ T cells, fewer expanded clones and increased TCR diversity than the aged group, suggesting age selection. Since profiling was done on bulk unsorted PBMCs, naive and antigen-experienced compartments could not be conclusively compared. A strong correlation was found between observed TCR beta diversity and the percentage of naive T cells measured by flow cytometry. Estimates of total diversity based on one million sequenced T cells were regarded as lower bounds and as underestimates. As age increased, observed TCR beta diversity per million T cells dropped in a roughly linear way, and a significant reduction was already evident by age 40.

The 40 or so donors, aged about 6 to 95 years, were systemically healthy Caucasian individuals from Russia. Around 9.8 milliliters of peripheral blood were collected from each donor into EDTA-treated Vacutainer tubes. PBMCs were isolated by Ficoll-Paque density-gradient centrifugation, with at least 7 million obtained per sample. Trizol reagent was used to extract total RNA from the PBMCs, yielding at least 5 micrograms per sample. Naive CD45RAhigh/CD27high T cell percentages were measured by flow cytometry on a PBMC aliquot from every donor. Concerning this clonotype itself: No antigen is known for it. Base qualities were left out, and no much larger clone turns up one base away.

Germline trimming amounts to 3 bases on V and 6 bases on J, with 14 as the count of junction bases outside the gene matches. The germline V gene (reference sequence) sets CDR1 to SEHNR and CDR2 to FQNEAQ. CDR3 length: 17 amino acids, cysteine to phenylalanine. Only the CDR3 region is kept as DNA, spanning 51 bases read in frame from base 1. Libraries were made using 5' RACE. TCRdb shows the sequencer as Illumina HiSeq 2500. A second PCR of 7 to 11 cycles was performed with a sample-barcoded 5' primer and a J-beta primer mix. Each TCR beta cDNA molecule received a unique molecular identifier from a template-switch 5' adaptor carrying 12 random nucleotides. Each sample yielded at least 3 million CDR3-containing paired-end reads. First-strand cDNA synthesis was performed from all RNA using the Mint cDNA synthesis kit, with priming by a TRBC-specific oligonucleotide. After uracil-DNA glycosylase treatment, a first 18-cycle PCR used universal primers M1SS and BC2_uni_R on all cDNA. The published analysis was carried out like this. For normalization, 1 million high-quality reads were randomly selected from each sample, with every read carrying a distinct molecular identifier. Reads sharing molecular identifiers were discarded rather than binned into consensus sequences. MiTCR, run with a Q25 quality threshold and the strictest error-elimination algorithm, handled CDR3 identification, clonotype clustering and error correction. A nonparametric unseen species model with Euler transformation was used to estimate lower-bound total TCR beta diversity. TCRdb reprocessed the public reads (quality trimming at Q25 with fastp, clone calling with MiXCR) and kept in-frame beta chains. CDR3 protein duplicates are merged, each entry listing the most common genes and DNA. TCRdb, rather than the study authors, made the V and J calls. The sample profile shows about 1.7 million distinct CDR3 sequences; 28% of them were found once. The ten largest clones represent less than 9.5% of the sample.

The origin of this receptor is a woman under 40 in good health. The rearrangement combines TRBV7-9 with TRBJ2-7; a stretch of 10 junction bases matches TRBD2. What was sequenced was blood. DNA sequence: TGTGCCAGCAGCTTTAAGCCTAGCGGGAGCGCGAGGGGCGAGCAGTACTTC. It translates as CASSFKPSGSARGEQYF.